A single T cell receptor beta chain is shown here with its context. Its antigen is undetermined. These data belong to a study of Ad26.COV2.S vaccination and SARS-CoV-2 variants. For the study at large: The Ad26.COV2.S arm of the COV1001 trial was where the donor was placed. Recipients of Ad26.COV2.S got it intramuscularly, once or twice 56 days apart. Findings and caveats of the study: Higher spike-specific TCR breadth was found in vaccine recipients than in placebo recipients. Analyses of TCR breadth and depth may have underestimated total T cell responses.

Treatment reported: some 20 received Ad26.COV2.S at low or high dose, single or two shots; about 5 received placebo; per-sample allocation not given. The samples date from day 63 after the first vaccine or placebo injection. The CDR3 totals 15 residues. Looked up from germline, CDR1 is PRHDT and CDR2 is FYEKMQ (reference sequence). V was trimmed by 3 bases and J by 0 bases, leaving 9 bases between them. TCRdb's copy holds only in-frame clones and misses some; the assay was immunoSEQ multiplex PCR. The sample has over 400,000 clones; roughly nine tenths are singletons. The specimen comprised peripheral blood, sampled in a trial of Ad26.COV2.S vaccine versus placebo. The chain is built from TRBV13 and TRBJ2-1; the D gene could be TRBD1 or TRBD2 (5 bases each). This TCR came from a person between 18 and 65 years old who received the Ad26.COV2.S COVID-19 vaccine or a placebo. The CDR3 reads CASSLGPSSYNEQFF. For the CDR3, the DNA is TGTGCCAGCAGCTTGGGACCAAGCTCCTACAATGAGCAGTTCTTC.